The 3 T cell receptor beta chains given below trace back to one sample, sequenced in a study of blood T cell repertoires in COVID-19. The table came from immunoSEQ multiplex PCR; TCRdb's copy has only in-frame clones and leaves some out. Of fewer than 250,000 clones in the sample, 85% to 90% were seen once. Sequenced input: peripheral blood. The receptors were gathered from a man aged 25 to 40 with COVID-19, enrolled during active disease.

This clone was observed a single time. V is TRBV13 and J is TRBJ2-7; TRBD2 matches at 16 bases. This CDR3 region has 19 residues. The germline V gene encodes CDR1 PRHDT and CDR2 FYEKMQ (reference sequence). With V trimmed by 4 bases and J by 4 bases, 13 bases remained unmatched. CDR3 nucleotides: TGTGCCAGCAGCTCAGCCGGGACTAGCGGGAGGGCCGGGATTTACGAGCAGTACTTC. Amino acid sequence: CASSSAGTSGRAGIYEQYF.

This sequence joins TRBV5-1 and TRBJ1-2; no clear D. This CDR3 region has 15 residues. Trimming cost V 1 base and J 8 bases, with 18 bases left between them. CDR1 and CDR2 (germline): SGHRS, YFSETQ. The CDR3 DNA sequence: TGCGCCAGCAGCTTGTATCCAGGCCAAGGTCCGGGCTACACCTTC. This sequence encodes CASSLYPGQGPGYTF.

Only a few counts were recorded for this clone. The CDR3 here is CASSLSRAGARNEQFF. The CDR3 DNA sequence: TGTGCCAGCAGTTTATCGAGAGCGGGAGCAAGGAATGAGCAGTTCTTC. The chain links TRBV27 to TRBJ2-1; TRBD2 matches 8 bases. V shed 0 bases and J 7 bases; nucleotides not matched to a gene: 8. The germline gives CDR1 MNHEY, CDR2 SMNVEV (reference sequence). This CDR3 contains 16 residues.